This T cell receptor (beta chain) stems from a study of CD8+CD57+ T cells in acquired aplastic anemia. Study summary: CD4+ and CD8+ cells, once sorted, gave DNA averaging roughly 3.4 ug. Sequencing produced an average of roughly 11 million reads per healthy donor for CD4+ cells.

Study-level findings and limits: Any difference that existed in CD8+ Simpson's diversity between patients and controls was not significant. Some 31 CD8+ CDR3 sequences were shared between patients and controls.

Using genomic DNA as the template, TCR beta VDJ and CDR3 profiling was carried out. TCRdb recomputed calls from the reads with MiXCR, one row per CDR3 protein. The profile shows about 160,000 distinct CDR3 sequences, roughly 40% of them singletons. This clonotype was recorded a few times. Its matching antigen is unknown. Germline V lookup: CDR1 MNHEY, CDR2 SVGAGI. The CDR3 loop spans 13 amino acids. Between the trimmed V and J ends, which lost 7 bases and 0 bases, there was a span of 7 bases. The rearrangement uses TRBV6-5 and TRBJ1-5, with no clear D. Material: sorted CD4+, CD8+, or CD8+CD57+ T cells (not recorded which) from PBMCs. The clonotype comes from a human donor in good health. CDR3 sequence: CASTLYSNQPQHF. CDR3 coding DNA: TGTGCCAGCACTTTATATAGCAATCAGCCCCAGCATTTT.